The 5 T cell receptor delta chains reported below all come from one sample, sequenced in a study of Vγ9Vδ2 T cells in congenital toxoplasmosis. A single-tube template-switch cDNA reaction was primed with TRGC- and TRDC-specific primers. Both the TRGC1 and TRGC2 constant genes were targeted by the TRGC primer. TCRdb used CATT to re-call clones from the reads. The repertoire holds 200 or so delta-chain clones, with under 13% as singletons. The sequencing input was gamma-delta T cells from blood. These TCRs come from a child under 10 years old born to a mother with Toxoplasma gondii infection during pregnancy, either congenitally infected or uninfected (not recorded which).

As to this clone: The TCRdb protein comes from a much larger clone and disagrees with this DNA's translation at residue 7, likely due to a read error; the protein given here is derived from the DNA. V and J are TRDV2 and TRDJ3; TRDD3 is a possible D gene (6 bases). Trimming removed 2 bases at V and 0 bases at J, with 16 bases between. Germline assignment: CDR1 GEAIGNYY and CDR2 EKD. This CDR3 has 19 amino acids. CDR3: CACDSWEIRSSWDTRQMFF. The CDR3 nucleotides are TGTGCCTGTGACAGCTGGGAGATACGTAGCTCCTGGGACACCCGACAGATGTTTTTC.

This clone was seen a few times. This DNA's translation and the protein TCRdb lists, from a much larger clone, do not match at residue 4, likely due to a read error; the protein shown is translated from the DNA. The chain has TRDV2 and TRDJ3; the D is unclear. Germline assignment: CDR1 GEAIGNYY and CDR2 EKD. The CDR3 extends over 18 amino acids. V was clipped by 5 bases and J by 0 bases, with 16 bases between them. The CDR3 coding sequence is TGTGCCTGTGGCACTACGGAGGGCCTCTCCTGGGACACCCGACAGATGTTTTTC. Translation: CACGTTEGLSWDTRQMFF.

A word on this clone: A far bigger clonotype differs at one base, so this is likely a read error. Other DNA sequences within the sample encode an identical CDR3. V is TRDV2 and J is TRDJ3; 8 bases are a match to TRDD3. The CDR3 runs 19 residues. Germline-derived CDR1 and CDR2 are GEAIGNYY and EKD. V lost 3 bases and J lost 0; bases outside the gene matches: 9. The CDR3 bases are TGTGCCTGTGACCCCGTATTGGGGGATTCCTCCTGGGACACCCGACAGATGTTTTTC. Translation: CACDPVLGDSSWDTRQMFF.

This clone was counted only a few times. A far more abundant clone sits one base away, making this likely a read error. The sample has other DNA sequences that encode this CDR3 too. The chain recombines TRDV2 with TRDJ3, with 12 bases that match TRDD3. CDR1 is GEAIGNYY and CDR2 is EKD in the germline V gene. V lost 2 bases to trimming and J lost 1 base; unmatched junction nucleotides: 5. The CDR3 spans 19 residues. CDR3 DNA: TGTGCCTGTGACAGCTGGGGGATACGTAGTTCCTGGGACACCCGACAGATGTTTTTC. Translated, it gives CACDSWGIRSSWDTRQMFF.

As regards this clone: A far larger clone differs by one base, so this is likely a read error. Distinct nucleotide sequences in the sample also encode this CDR3. The rearrangement joins TRDV2 to TRDJ2, with 11 bases lining up with TRDD3. J was trimmed by 1 base and V by 7 bases; bases with no gene match: 7. There are 16 residues in the CDR3. Germline V lookup: CDR1 GEAIGNYY, CDR2 EKD. The CDR3 loop is CACDVLGDILTAQLFF. The CDR3 nucleotides are TGTGCCTGCGACGTACTGGGGGATATTTTGACAGCACAACTCTTCTTT.